This T cell receptor beta chain was recorded in a study of shared T cell receptors in the human thymus. CDR1 and CDR2 (germline): ENHRY, SYGVKD. The ends lost 6 bases at V and 6 bases at J; junction bases unmatched: 8. The CDR3 spans 14 residues. Some clones are missing from TCRdb's copy, which holds only in-frame ones; the method was immunoSEQ multiplex PCR. The sample holds about 380,000 clones, just under 95% seen once. The chain couples TRBV10-3 to TRBJ2-1; 7 nucleotides align to TRBD2. Source material: thymocytes. The receptor's source is a human donor. CDR3 bases: TGTGCCATCAGAGGGCTAGCGGAGAGCAATGAGCAGTTCTTC. Translation gives CAIRGLAESNEQFF.